A selection of T cell receptor beta chains follows, all from one sample in a study of CD8 T cells in Susac syndrome. TCRdb recomputed calls from the immunoSEQ multiplex PCR reads with MiXCR, one row per CDR3 protein. The sample lists around 170,000 distinct CDR3 sequences; approximately 95% were seen once. Source material: CD8+ T cells from PBMCs. The source is a human donor with Susac syndrome. Both conserved end residues are part of each CDR3. Each record gives: clone size, V gene, D gene, J gene, CDR3 DNA, CDR3 protein. The D gene is left open where the match is weak. Where a row states a size, it is once, few, many or the class of an expanded clone; other rows omit it.

NA	TRBV12-3/TRBV12-4	NA	TRBJ1-1	TGTGCCAGCAGCCCGCCCGGACGGAATGAAGCTTTCTTT	CASSPPGRNEAFF
NA	TRBV30	NA	TRBJ2-3	TGTGCCTGGACTCGGGGTCCCACAGATACGCAGTATTTT	CAWTRGPTDTQYF
NA	TRBV4-1	TRBD1	TRBJ1-2	TGCGCCAGCAGCCAAGATTGGTCCGGGACAGAAATTACGAGCTCAGGGTATGGCTACACCTTC	CASSQDWSGTEITSSGYGYTF
NA	TRBV9	TRBD1	TRBJ2-1	TGTGCCAGCAGCCGGGACAGCTACAATGAGCAGTTCTTC	CASSRDSYNEQFF
NA	TRBV7-9	NA	TRBJ2-6	TGTGCCAGCAGCCCCACAGTCTCCTCTGGGGCCAACGTCCTGACTTTC	CASSPTVSSGANVLTF
NA	TRBV2	TRBD1	TRBJ1-3	TGTGCCAGCACCGACAGGGAGTCTGGAAACACCATATATTTT	CASTDRESGNTIYF
NA	TRBV29-1	NA	TRBJ2-2	TGCAGCGTCCGGGCTCCTCAGTTCGGGGCGAGGGTCACCGGGGAGCTGTTTTTT	CSVRAPQFGARVTGELFF
NA	TRBV9	NA	TRBJ2-1	TGTGCCAGCAGCGAGCCCGGGACGGAGAGTCAGTTCTTC	CASSEPGTESQFF
NA	TRBV10-3	TRBD2	TRBJ2-5	TGTGCCATCAGCCCGGGACTAGCGGGAGGGCGCCAAGAGACCCAGTACTTC	CAISPGLAGGRQETQYF
NA	TRBV6-1	NA	TRBJ1-2	TGTGCCAGCAGTGAAGGGCCCGGGACGGGCTATGGCTACACCTTC	CASSEGPGTGYGYTF
NA	TRBV28	NA	TRBJ2-5	TGTGCCAGCAGTTTGTCACTTAGCGTGAGGGAGACCCAGTACTTC	CASSLSLSVRETQYF
NA	TRBV28	NA	TRBJ1-1	TGTGCCAGCAACGAACAGGTAACGGACACTGAAGCTTTCTTT	CASNEQVTDTEAFF
NA	TRBV4-2	TRBD1	TRBJ1-5	TGTGCCAGCACCCTAGACAGGGCAAATCAGCCCCAGCATTTT	CASTLDRANQPQHF
NA	TRBV14	TRBD1	TRBJ1-5	TGTGCCAGCAGCCAAGATCCCCATCGACAGGGGGCTAATGATCAGCCCCAGCATTTT	CASSQDPHRQGANDQPQHF
NA	TRBV4-1	TRBD2	TRBJ2-5	TGCGCCAGCAGCCAAGACCCCTCGGGGGGAGGATGGGAGACCCAGTACTTC	CASSQDPSGGGWETQYF
NA	TRBV29-1	NA	TRBJ1-1	TGCAGCGTTTCAATGGTGGGAGATCTTATGAACACTGAAGCTTTCTTT	CSVSMVGDLMNTEAFF
NA	TRBV15	NA	TRBJ2-2	TGTGCCACCAGCAGAAAATCGGACTATACCGGGGAGCTGTTTTTT	CATSRKSDYTGELFF
NA	TRBV5-6	NA	TRBJ2-5	TGTGCCAGCAGCTTGCTCCGAGCAGAGACCCAGTACTTC	CASSLLRAETQYF
NA	TRBV30	NA	TRBJ1-3	TGTGCCTGGAGTGTACGGGGTCCTGGAAACACCATATATTTT	CAWSVRGPGNTIYF
NA	TRBV6-5	NA	TRBJ2-7	TGTGCCAGCAGTTATATAGGACCCGTCGGACCGAGGAGCTCCTACGAGCAGTACTTC	CASSYIGPVGPRSSYEQYF
NA	TRBV7-3	TRBD1	TRBJ2-1	TGTGCCAGCAGCTACCGACACGAGGGGGCCTCCTACAATGAGCAGTTCTTC	CASSYRHEGASYNEQFF
NA	TRBV6-1	NA	TRBJ1-1	TGTGCCAGCAGTGCGCCGGGAGGGAACACTGAAGCTTTCTTT	CASSAPGGNTEAFF
once	TRBV11-2	NA	TRBJ2-3	TGTGCCAGCAGCACTTCCTACTTAAAAGATACGCAGTATTTT	CASSTSYLKDTQYF
NA	TRBV7-2	TRBD2	TRBJ2-5	TGTGCCAGCAGCTCACTAGCGGGGGGTAAAGAGACCCAGTACTTC	CASSSLAGGKETQYF
NA	TRBV28	NA	TRBJ1-3	TGTGCCAGCATCTCCTCAATCGTCCTCTCTGGAAACACCATATATTTT	CASISSIVLSGNTIYF
NA	TRBV7-3	TRBD1	TRBJ1-2	TGTGCCAGCAGCCTAGGACAGGGTCGTAAGGTGCATGGCTACACCTTC	CASSLGQGRKVHGYTF
NA	TRBV20-1	NA	TRBJ1-5	TGCAGTGCTTGGGTGGGTTTGAGCAATCAGCCCCAGCATTTT	CSAWVGLSNQPQHF
NA	TRBV24-1	NA	TRBJ1-5	TGTGCCACCAGTGAAGGGGCGAGCAATCAGCCCCAGCATTTT	CATSEGASNQPQHF
NA	TRBV4-1	NA	TRBJ2-1	TGCGCCAGCAGCCAAGATATTGGGCTAGGTATTAATGAGCAGTTCTTC	CASSQDIGLGINEQFF
NA	TRBV28	TRBD2	TRBJ2-7	TGTGCCAGCAGTTTTCGGGGAGTACAGTACCGGTTAGCGGGAGGTAGCGAGCAGTACTTC	CASSFRGVQYRLAGGSEQYF
NA	TRBV6-5	NA	TRBJ2-7	TGTGCCAGCAGTGATGGCCCGGGTTACGAGCAGTACTTC	CASSDGPGYEQYF
NA	TRBV30	TRBD1	TRBJ1-1	TGTGCCTGGAGTGTAGGGGGCGCGGGCACTGAAGCTTTCTTT	CAWSVGGAGTEAFF
NA	TRBV11-2	NA	TRBJ2-1	TGTGCCAGCAGCTTATATGGCAGCCACAATGAGCAGTTCTTC	CASSLYGSHNEQFF
NA	TRBV13	TRBD2	TRBJ2-7	TGTGCCAGCAGCCCTAGCGGGGACTCCTACGAGCAGTACTTC	CASSPSGDSYEQYF
NA	TRBV13	TRBD2	TRBJ2-1	TGTGCCAGCAGCTTAGACAAGCGGGAGGGCCGCAATGAGCAGTTCTTC	CASSLDKREGRNEQFF
NA	TRBV6-2/TRBV6-3	NA	TRBJ1-5	TGTGCCAGCAGGGGATCAGGGGATAGCAATCAGCCCCAGCATTTT	CASRGSGDSNQPQHF
NA	TRBV29-1	NA	TRBJ2-5	TGCAGCGTTTCTTATAGGGCCGGAGAGACCCAGTACTTC	CSVSYRAGETQYF
NA	TRBV4-1	NA	TRBJ2-1	TGCGCCAGCAGCCAAGATGGAAGCGGAAATGAGCAGTTCTTC	CASSQDGSGNEQFF
NA	TRBV7-8	TRBD1	TRBJ2-7	TGTGCCAGTAGGACCGGGACAGGCCCCTACGAGCAGTACTTC	CASRTGTGPYEQYF
once	TRBV3-1	TRBD2	TRBJ2-7	TGTGCCAGCAGCTACAGCGGGGGGGTTTTCTACGAGCAGTACTTC	CASSYSGGVFYEQYF
NA	TRBV3-1	NA	TRBJ2-3	TGTGCCAGCAGCCAAGACTCCGGAACTAGCACAGATACGCAGTATTTT	CASSQDSGTSTDTQYF
NA	TRBV24-1	TRBD1	TRBJ2-5	TGTGCCACCAGTGATACCGGGACAGGGGGCCCAGAGACCCAGTACTTC	CATSDTGTGGPETQYF
once	TRBV28	NA	TRBJ2-2	TGTGCCAGCAGTTTACAGGGGACGGATTCCGGGGAGCTGTTTTTT	CASSLQGTDSGELFF
NA	TRBV7-9	TRBD1	TRBJ2-7	TGTGCCAGCAGCTGGCCCCGGGACAGGGACACCTACGAGCAGTACTTC	CASSWPRDRDTYEQYF
NA	TRBV9	TRBD1	TRBJ1-6	TGTGCCAGCAGCGTCGGACAGGGCAATAATTCACCCCTCCACTTT	CASSVGQGNNSPLHF
once	TRBV20-1	NA	TRBJ1-4	TGCAGTGCTCGGGGGCCCACTAATGAAAAACTGTTTTTT	CSARGPTNEKLFF
NA	TRBV12-3/TRBV12-4	NA	TRBJ1-1	TGTGCCAGCAGTCCCAACGGGGTAGCTGAAGCTTTCTTT	CASSPNGVAEAFF
once	TRBV20-1	NA	TRBJ2-7	TGCAGTGCTAGAGCCCTCCGCAGCGAGCAGTACTTC	CSARALRSEQYF
NA	TRBV20-1	NA	TRBJ2-1	TGCAGTGCTCGCGCAGTGGGGTCCTCCTACAATGAGCAGTTCTTC	CSARAVGSSYNEQFF
NA	TRBV7-9	NA	TRBJ2-7	TGTGCCAGCAGCCGACACTACGAGCAGTACTTC	CASSRHYEQYF
NA	TRBV4-2	TRBD2	TRBJ2-5	TGTGCCAGCAGCCAAGATTCCGCGAGGCGCGGGGGGGCGAAGACCCAGTACTTC	CASSQDSARRGGAKTQYF
NA	TRBV7-9	NA	TRBJ1-1	TGTGCCAGCAGCCCCCAACCCGATTCTGAAGCTTTCTTT	CASSPQPDSEAFF
NA	TRBV27	TRBD1	TRBJ1-5	TGTGCCAGCAGTTACAGGGGGTCAGGTCAGCCCCAGCATTTT	CASSYRGSGQPQHF
NA	TRBV28	NA	TRBJ2-7	TGTGCCAGCAGTTTCGGGACATCAAACGAGCAGTACTTC	CASSFGTSNEQYF
NA	TRBV28	TRBD2	TRBJ2-1	TGTGCCAGCAGTTCCCCGTCAGCGGGAGGGAGCAATGAGCAGTTCTTC	CASSSPSAGGSNEQFF
NA	TRBV9	TRBD1	TRBJ2-1	TGTGCCAGCAGTGGGACAGGGGGCGAAGATGAGCAGTTCTTC	CASSGTGGEDEQFF
NA	TRBV4-1	TRBD2	TRBJ2-1	TGCGCCAGCAGCCAAGACCCTCGACTAGCGGGGGCCAATGAGCAGTTCTTC	CASSQDPRLAGANEQFF
once	TRBV29-1	NA	TRBJ1-1	TGCAGCGCCATCTTGCCGGAAATGAACACTGAAGCTTTCTTT	CSAILPEMNTEAFF
NA	TRBV24-1	TRBD2	TRBJ2-1	TGTGCCACCAGTGAGCCCGGGACTAGCGGGAGGGAGTTCTTC	CATSEPGTSGREFF
NA	TRBV5-1	NA	TRBJ1-1	TGCGCCAGCAGCGTTTTGGGGATTGCGGACACTGAAGCTTTCTTT	CASSVLGIADTEAFF